This TCR beta chain was sequenced for a study of blood T cells in healthy people across ages. CDR3 length equals 13 residues. V lost 1 base to trimming and J lost 9 bases; unmatched junction nucleotides: 2. The second PCR ran about 6 to 11 cycles with a sample-barcoded 5' primer and J-beta primers. Each CDR3 protein gets one entry after TCRdb re-called the 5' RACE reads with MiXCR. The table records around 870,000 distinct CDR3 sequences, under 30% of them present only once. Extracted total RNA amounted to at least 5.5 micrograms for each sample. The receptor was derived from a woman older than 75 in good health. Sample: blood. This chain connects TRBV12-3 or TRBV12-4 to TRBJ2-1; the match to TRBD2 covers 8 bases. Here the CDR3 reads CASSLGTSFEQFF. The CDR3 coding sequence is TGTGCCAGCAGTTTAGGGACTAGCTTTGAGCAGTTCTTC.